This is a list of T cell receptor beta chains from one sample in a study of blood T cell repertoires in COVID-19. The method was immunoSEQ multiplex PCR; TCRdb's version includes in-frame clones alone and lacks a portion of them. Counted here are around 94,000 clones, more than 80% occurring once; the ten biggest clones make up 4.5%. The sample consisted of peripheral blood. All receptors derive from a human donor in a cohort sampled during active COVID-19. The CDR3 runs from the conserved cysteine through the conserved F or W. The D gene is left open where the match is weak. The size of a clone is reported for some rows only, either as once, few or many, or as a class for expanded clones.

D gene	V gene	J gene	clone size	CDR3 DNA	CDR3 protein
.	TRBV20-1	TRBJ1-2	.	TGCAGTGCTAGCCCAGGGAATAGCTACACCTTC	CSASPGNSYTF
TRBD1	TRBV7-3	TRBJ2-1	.	TGTGCCAGCAGCTCCCGACAGGGGGCCTGGAATGAGCAGTTCTTC	CASSSRQGAWNEQFF
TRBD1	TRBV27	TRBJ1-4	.	TGTGCCAGCAGTTTACAGGGGGCTAAGAATGAAAAACTGTTTTTT	CASSLQGAKNEKLFF
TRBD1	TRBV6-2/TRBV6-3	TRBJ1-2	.	TGTGCCAGCAGCCTACAGGGGAACTATGGCTACACCTTC	CASSLQGNYGYTF
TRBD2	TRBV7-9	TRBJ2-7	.	TGTGCCAGCAGCTTAGGGCTAGCGGGGTCAGGCGAGCAGTACTTC	CASSLGLAGSGEQYF
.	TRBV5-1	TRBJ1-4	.	TGCGCCAGCAGCAGCGGTTGGCCGGAAAAACTGTTTTTT	CASSSGWPEKLFF
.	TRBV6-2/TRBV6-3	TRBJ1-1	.	TGTGCCAGCAGTTACGCGGGGGGGGGCACTGAAGCTTTCTTT	CASSYAGGGTEAFF
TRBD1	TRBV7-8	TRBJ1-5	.	TGTGCCAGCAGCTTCGGGACAGGGAATCAGCCCCAGCATTTT	CASSFGTGNQPQHF
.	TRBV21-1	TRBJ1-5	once	TGTGCCAGCAGCAAGAGGTCACAGGACCCCCCCCAGCATTTT	CASSKRSQDPPQHF
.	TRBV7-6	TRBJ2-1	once	TGTGCCAGCAGCCCCCCCGGACAGTTCGAGCAGTTCTTC	CASSPPGQFEQFF
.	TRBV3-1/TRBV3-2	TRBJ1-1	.	TGTGCGTCTGCGAGGGTCCCCGAGAGAACTGAAGCTTTCTTT	CASARVPERTEAFF
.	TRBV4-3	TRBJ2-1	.	TGCGCCAGCAGCCAAGAAAATTCGGAGGTTGAGCAGTTCTTC	CASSQENSEVEQFF
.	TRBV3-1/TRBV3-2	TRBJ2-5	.	TGTGCCAGCAGCCACCTAGGGGATCGGAAGACCCAGTACTTC	CASSHLGDRKTQYF
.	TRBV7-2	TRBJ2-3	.	TGTGCCAGCAGATCCCGGGGAAGCACAGATACGCAGTATTTT	CASRSRGSTDTQYF
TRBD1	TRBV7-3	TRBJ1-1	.	TGTGCCAGCAGCTTAAGACAGGGAGCTGAAGCTTTCTTT	CASSLRQGAEAFF
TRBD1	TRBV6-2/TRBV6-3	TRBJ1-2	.	TGTGCCAGCAGGCCTACAGGGGGCCGGTATGGCTACACCTTC	CASRPTGGRYGYTF
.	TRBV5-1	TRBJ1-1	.	TGCGCCAGCAGCCCGACCGCAGGGAACACTGAAGCTTTCTTT	CASSPTAGNTEAFF
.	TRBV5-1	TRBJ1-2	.	TGCGCCAGCAGCCCCCGGGGCGCCGGGACAAACTATGGCTACACCTTC	CASSPRGAGTNYGYTF
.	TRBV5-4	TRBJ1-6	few	TGTGCCAGCAGCCCTGAGGTGGGGGCTTGGGATTCACCCCTCCACTTT	CASSPEVGAWDSPLHF
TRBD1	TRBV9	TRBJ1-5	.	TGTGCCAGCAGCGGGGACAGGGTATTTGACAATCAGCCCCAGCATTTT	CASSGDRVFDNQPQHF
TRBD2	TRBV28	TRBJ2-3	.	TGTGCCAGCAGTGTAGCGGGGCGGGGCACAGATACGCAGTATTTT	CASSVAGRGTDTQYF
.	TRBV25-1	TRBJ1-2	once	TGTGCCAGCAGTTCAGGGAATGGCTACACCTTC	CASSSGNGYTF
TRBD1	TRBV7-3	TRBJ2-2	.	TGTGCCAGCAGTTCGACCGGGACAGGGTTCCTGTTTTTT	CASSSTGTGFLFF
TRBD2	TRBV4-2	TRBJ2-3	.	TGTGCCAGCAGCCCCGGGGGAGTAGCGGGGTTTTTGGGCACGCAGTATTTT	CASSPGGVAGFLGTQYF
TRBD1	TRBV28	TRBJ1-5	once	TGTGCCAGCAGCACTCTACGCGGACAGGTTATCAATCAGCCCCAGCATTTT	CASSTLRGQVINQPQHF
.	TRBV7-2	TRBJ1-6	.	TGTGCCAGCCGCCTGTTCAGGGCTAATTCACCCCTCCACTTT	CASRLFRANSPLHF
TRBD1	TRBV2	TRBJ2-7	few	TGTGCCAGCAGGGACAGGGGCTACGAGCAGTACTTC	CASRDRGYEQYF
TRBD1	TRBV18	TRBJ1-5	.	TGTGCCAGCTCCCCATCCGGGACAGAGTGGTATTTGCGTCAGCCCCAGCATTTT	CASSPSGTEWYLRQPQHF
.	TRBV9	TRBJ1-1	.	TGTGCCAGCAGCGTTCTCCCAGGGGAGGGGAACACTGAAGCTTTCTTT	CASSVLPGEGNTEAFF
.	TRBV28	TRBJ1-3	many	TGTGCCAGCAGTTCACAGGGAGATGGAAACACCATATATTTT	CASSSQGDGNTIYF
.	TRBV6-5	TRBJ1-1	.	TGTGCCAGCAAAACAGGTCCGCAGGGCACTGAGGCTTTCTTT	CASKTGPQGTEAFF
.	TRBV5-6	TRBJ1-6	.	TGTGCCAGCAGCCTAAGACAGATCTATAATTCACCCCTCCACTTT	CASSLRQIYNSPLHF
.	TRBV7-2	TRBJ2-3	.	TGTGCCAGCAGCTTAGCGCCGGGGACGCAGTATTTT	CASSLAPGTQYF
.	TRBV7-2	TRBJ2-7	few	TGTGCCAGCAGCGGGAGGGACAGGCACTACGAGCAGTACTTC	CASSGRDRHYEQYF
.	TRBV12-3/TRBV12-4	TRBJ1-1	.	TGTGCCAGCAGCCCGGACTTTGGTGAAGCTTTCTTT	CASSPDFGEAFF
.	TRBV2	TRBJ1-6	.	TGTGCCAGCAGGGACAACGAGGCGTATAATTCACCCCTCCACTTT	CASRDNEAYNSPLHF
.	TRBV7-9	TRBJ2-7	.	TGTGCCAGCAGCACCCAAAGCCCCTACGAGCAGTACTTC	CASSTQSPYEQYF
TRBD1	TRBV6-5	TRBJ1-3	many	TGTGCCAGCAGTTCAGGACAGGGGTCGGGAAACACCATATATTTT	CASSSGQGSGNTIYF
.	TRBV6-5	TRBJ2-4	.	TGTGCCAGCAGTACTACAAGAGGGGCCAAAAACATTCAGTACTTC	CASSTTRGAKNIQYF
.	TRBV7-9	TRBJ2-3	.	TGTGCCAGCAGCTTAGTGCAGGAGGGGACGCAGTATTTT	CASSLVQEGTQYF
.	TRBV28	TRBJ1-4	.	TGTGCCAGCAGTTTTCGCCCGACAGGCCGGCTTTACGGTGAAAAACTGTTTTTT	CASSFRPTGRLYGEKLFF
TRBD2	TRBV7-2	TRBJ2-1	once	TGTGCCAGCAGCTTTCCCCCGGGAGGGACCTACAATGAGCAGTTCTTC	CASSFPPGGTYNEQFF
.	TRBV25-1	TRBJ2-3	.	TGTGCCAGCAGTCCCTCCTGGTCCGTTCGCGCAGATACGCAGTATTTT	CASSPSWSVRADTQYF
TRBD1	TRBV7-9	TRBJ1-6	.	TGTGCCAGCAGCGCCGACAGGGGCGGTCATTCACCCCTCCACTTT	CASSADRGGHSPLHF
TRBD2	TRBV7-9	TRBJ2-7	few	TGTGCCAGCAGCTTATTCGTCGGCGGGGGCTACGAGCAGTACTTC	CASSLFVGGGYEQYF
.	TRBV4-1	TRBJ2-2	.	TGCGCCAGCAAGATGACAGGCACTTTTAACACCGGGGAGCTGTTTTTT	CASKMTGTFNTGELFF
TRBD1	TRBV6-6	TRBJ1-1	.	TGTGCCAGCAGTTTCGGGACAGCGAACACTGAAGCTTTCTTT	CASSFGTANTEAFF
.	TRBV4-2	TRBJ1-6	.	TGTGCCAGCAGCCAAGAGCTTGGAGGATATAATTCACCCCTCCACTTT	CASSQELGGYNSPLHF
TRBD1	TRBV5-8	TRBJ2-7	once	TGTGCCAGCAGCGGGAGACAGGGGGCTTACGACGAGCAGTACTTC	CASSGRQGAYDEQYF
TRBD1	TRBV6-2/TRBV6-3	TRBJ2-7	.	TGTGCCAGCAGTCCATCCGGGACAGGGCACTACGAGCAGTACTTC	CASSPSGTGHYEQYF
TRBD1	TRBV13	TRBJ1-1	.	TGTGCCAGCAGCGGCTGGGACAGCTTCACTGAAGCTTTCTTT	CASSGWDSFTEAFF
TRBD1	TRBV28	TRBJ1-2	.	TGTGCCAGCAGTTCCGGGACAGGGCACTATGGCTACACCTTC	CASSSGTGHYGYTF
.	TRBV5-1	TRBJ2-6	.	TGCGCCAGCAGCTTGGGACAGACCGGCCCTGGGGCCAACGTCCTGACTTTC	CASSLGQTGPGANVLTF
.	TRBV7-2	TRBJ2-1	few	TGTGCCAGCAGCCGCCGACTAGGCAATGAGCAGTTCTTC	CASSRRLGNEQFF
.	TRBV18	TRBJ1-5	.	TGTGCCAGCTCACCGGGCAGTGCCAGCAATCAGCCCCAGCATTTT	CASSPGSASNQPQHF
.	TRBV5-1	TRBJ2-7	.	TGCGCCAGCAGCGTTATCGGGTGGTCCTACGAGCAGTACTTC	CASSVIGWSYEQYF
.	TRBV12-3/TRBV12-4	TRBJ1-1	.	TGTGCCAGCAGCGTCAGGGATGTCACTGAAGCTTTCTTT	CASSVRDVTEAFF
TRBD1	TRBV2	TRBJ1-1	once	TGTGCCAGCAGCCTGGACAGGGCCCGCACTGAAGCTTTCTTT	CASSLDRARTEAFF
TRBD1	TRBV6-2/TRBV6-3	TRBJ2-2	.	TGTGCCAGCAGTAAAAAAACAGGGGCCGGGGAGCTGTTTTTT	CASSKKTGAGELFF